The 30 T cell receptor beta chains given below trace back to one sample, sequenced in a study of blood T cell repertoires in COVID-19. Only in-frame clones appear in the TCRdb table, and some are missing; sequencing was by immunoSEQ multiplex PCR. The table shows 150,000 or so clones, with roughly 88% occurring only once. The sequenced material came from peripheral blood. These receptors originate from a woman in her sixties with acute or convalescent COVID-19.

This clone was seen a single time. The chain recombines TRBV6-1 with TRBJ2-1; TRBD1 aligns across 9 bases. The CDR3 consists of 15 residues. Germline CDR1 reads MNHNS; CDR2 reads SASEGT. J was trimmed by 3 bases and V by 3 bases; bases with no gene match: 3. The CDR3 DNA sequence: TGTGCCAGCAGTGATCCGGGACAGGGCTACAATGAGCAGTTCTTC. It specifies CASSDPGQGYNEQFF.

This clone was observed a single time. The chain couples TRBV6-5 to TRBJ1-4, with 7 nucleotides matching TRBD1. The length of the CDR3 is 12 residues. Germline trimming cut 9 bases from V and 7 bases from J; bases unmatched to any gene: 5. Germline V CDR1 and CDR2: MNHEY, SVGAGI. CDR3 DNA sequence: TGTGCCAGTAGGACAGGACCTGAAAAACTGTTTTTT. Its protein product is CASRTGPEKLFF.

The V and J genes are TRBV6-5 and TRBJ2-5; a possible D gene is TRBD1 (5 bases). Germline CDR1 and CDR2: MNHEY and SVGAGI. The length of the CDR3 is 15 residues. Trimming took off 6 bases at V and 7 bases at J, with 21 bases between the two ends. The CDR3 reads CASRQTVSSTGTQYF. In DNA, the CDR3 is TGTGCCAGCAGGCAGACAGTTTCCTCAACTGGGACCCAGTACTTC.

This clone has just a few counts. The DNA of the CDR3 is TGTGCCAGCAGCTCTTTCCGGTCGGAGACCCAGTACTTC. Protein: CASSSFRSETQYF. This chain joins TRBV6-2 or TRBV6-3 and TRBJ2-5, with no clear D. In germline, CDR1 is MNHEY, CDR2 SVGEGT. Deletions cut 6 bases from V and 5 bases from J, with 13 bases between. This CDR3 comprises 13 residues.

The V gene is TRBV2, the J gene TRBJ2-1, with D possibly being TRBD1 (5 bases). Germline CDR1 SNHLY, CDR2 FYNNEI. The CDR3 length is 13 residues. The V end lost 7 bases, the J end lost 7 bases, and 14 bases lay between the germline ends. The CDR3 sequence: CASKRGPKNEQFF. The CDR3 nucleotides are TGTGCCAGCAAAAGGGGCCCGAAAAATGAGCAGTTCTTC.

The chain has TRBV3-1 (or the pseudogene TRBV3-2) and TRBJ2-7, with 7 bases identical to TRBD2. Losses at the gene ends were 4 bases for V and 4 bases for J; bases not matched to a gene: 4. The V gene's germline CDR1 is LGHDT and CDR2 YNNKEL (reference sequence). CDR3 size: 13 residues. CDR3 nucleotide sequence: TGTGCCAGCAGCCCGGGACTAAATTACGAGCAGTACTTC. Its protein is CASSPGLNYEQYF.

The chain uses TRBV6-2 or TRBV6-3 and TRBJ2-7; 15 bases map to TRBD2. J was trimmed by 1 base and V by 4 bases; bases with no gene match: 11. The CDR3 has 19 residues. From germline, CDR1 is MNHEY and CDR2 SVGEGT. This chain's CDR3 is CASSSPPGLAGGHSYEQYF. The CDR3 DNA follows: TGTGCCAGCAGTTCCCCCCCGGGACTAGCGGGGGGCCATTCCTACGAGCAGTACTTC.

V usage is TRBV5-1 and J usage is TRBJ1-2, with 7 bases fitting TRBD1. Germline trimming cut 0 bases from V and 6 bases from J; bases unmatched to any gene: 8. This CDR3 comprises 15 residues. Germline V gene lookup returns CDR1 SGHRS and CDR2 YFSETQ. CDR3 DNA: TGCGCCAGCAGCTTGGGTGACAGGGTTGGAGATGGCTACACCTTC. Amino acids: CASSLGDRVGDGYTF.

The rearrangement joins TRBV2 to TRBJ2-5; possibly TRBD2 for D (5 bases). The germline V and J ends were trimmed by 8 bases and 5 bases, with 9 bases remaining between them. The CDR3 length is 11 residues. Germline values: CDR1 SNHLY, CDR2 FYNNEI. The CDR3 reads CASGGRETQYF. DNA of the CDR3: TGTGCCAGCGGAGGTCGGGAGACCCAGTACTTC.

This clone has a handful of counts. The chain couples TRBV7-9 to TRBJ1-2, with D possibly matching TRBD1 (5 bases). The germline V and J ends were trimmed by 2 bases and 8 bases, with 12 bases remaining between them. The germline V gene encodes CDR1 SEHNR and CDR2 FQNEAQ (reference sequence). CDR3 length: 13 amino acids. Here the CDR3 DNA reads TGTGCCAGCAGCTTAAATGCAGGGTTCGGCTACACCTTC. It specifies CASSLNAGFGYTF. The full variable domain, with the rest looked up from reference TRBV7-9 and TRBJ1-2, is DTGVSQNPRHKITKRGQNVTFRCDPISEHNRLYWYRQTLGQGPEFLTYFQNEAQLEKSRLLSDRFSAERPKGSFSTLEIQRTEQGDSAMYLCASSLNAGFGYTFGSGTRLTVV.

The chain recombines TRBV11-2 with TRBJ1-1; unclear D gene. Per germline, CDR1 SGHAT and CDR2 FQNNGV. V was trimmed by 1 base and J by 1 base, leaving 7 bases between them. This CDR3 contains 14 residues. The CDR3 region has the DNA TGTGCCAGCAGCTTAGTCGCGGGGAACACTGAAGCTTTCTTT. Residues: CASSLVAGNTEAFF.

This clone was picked up a small number of times. V usage is TRBV3-1 (or the pseudogene TRBV3-2) and J usage is TRBJ1-2; a possible D gene is TRBD1 (6 bases). The germline V and J ends were trimmed by 1 base and 2 bases, with 8 bases remaining between them. Germline V gives CDR1 LGHDT, CDR2 YNNKEL (reference sequence). This CDR3 has 14 residues. CDR3 in DNA: TGTGCCAGCAGCCAAGTTAGGGGGAACTATGGCTACACCTTC. This encodes CASSQVRGNYGYTF.

The rearrangement uses TRBV19 and TRBJ1-2; 7 positions agree with TRBD1. This CDR3 has 13 amino acids. The germline V gene encodes CDR1 LNHDA and CDR2 SQIVND (reference sequence). Trimming removed 10 bases from V and 1 base from J; junction bases left unmatched: 6. The CDR3 reads CATTTGSNYGYTF. The CDR3 DNA reads TGTGCCACCACGACAGGGAGTAACTATGGCTACACCTTC.

V is TRBV11-2 and J is TRBJ1-5; 8 nucleotides agree with TRBD1. Trimming removed 1 base from V and 6 bases from J; junction bases left unmatched: 5. From germline, CDR1 is SGHAT and CDR2 FQNNGV. The CDR3 is 15 amino acids. As DNA, the CDR3 is TGTGCCAGCAGCTTAGCGGCAGGGGGCTTTCAGCCCCAGCATTTT. This translates into CASSLAAGGFQPQHF.

The rearrangement joins TRBV4-3 to TRBJ2-7; 12 nucleotides align to TRBD1. Trimming cost V 1 base and J 6 bases; bases outside gene matches: 10. This CDR3 has 17 residues. The V gene's germline CDR1 is LGHNA and CDR2 YSLEER. CDR3 loop: CASSQALPGQGASEQYF. For the CDR3, the DNA is TGCGCCAGCAGCCAAGCGTTACCGGGACAGGGGGCAAGCGAGCAGTACTTC.

V usage is TRBV11-2 and J usage is TRBJ2-5, with D perhaps matching TRBD2 (5 bases). V was cut by 3 bases and J by 2 bases, with 10 bases left in between. CDR3 length: 14 amino acids. Germline lookup yields CDR1 SGHAT and CDR2 FQNNGV. The CDR3 spells CASSFGLIQETQYF. The CDR3 bases are TGTGCCAGCAGCTTCGGACTCATTCAAGAGACCCAGTACTTC.

The chain carries TRBV11-2 and TRBJ2-7; 9 bases fit TRBD1. Germline V gene sequence: CDR1 SGHAT, CDR2 FQNNGV. The V segment lost 5 bases and the J segment 5 bases; nucleotides outside the gene matches: 10. The CDR3 spans 15 residues. The CDR3, as DNA: TGTGCCAGCAGCACCAACAGGGGGCGCGTCAACGAGCAGTACTTC. It codes for CASSTNRGRVNEQYF.

V is TRBV4-1 and J is TRBJ1-2; 9 nucleotides line up with TRBD1. There are 16 residues in the CDR3. V lost 0 bases and J lost 4; bases outside the gene matches: 6. Germline assignment: CDR1 MGHRA and CDR2 YSYEKL. The CDR3 DNA sequence: TGCGCCAGCAGCCAAGATTCTGGGACAGGGCGCTATGGCTACACCTTC. It encodes CASSQDSGTGRYGYTF.

V gene TRBV7-2 combines with J gene TRBJ1-1; no definite D call. The CDR3 length is 11 residues. Trimming removed 5 bases from V and 7 bases from J, with 8 bases in between. Germline V gene lookup returns CDR1 SGHTA and CDR2 FQGNSA. The CDR3 region has the DNA TGTGCCAGCAGCCTAATACTTGAAGCTTTCTTT. Amino acids: CASSLILEAFF.

The CDR3 DNA reads as TGTGCCAGCAGCCGTAATATCCTAAATGGCTACACCTTC. Encoded protein: CASSRNILNGYTF. V is TRBV4-2 and J is TRBJ1-2; D gene ambiguous. With 4 bases removed from V and 6 bases from J, the gap between germline ends came to 12 bases. CDR3 length: 13 residues. Per germline, CDR1 LGHNA and CDR2 YNFKEQ.

The chain joins TRBV5-5 to TRBJ2-6, with TRBD2 matching 7 bases. Germline assignment: CDR1 SGHKS and CDR2 YYEKEE (reference sequence). The CDR3 loop spans 17 amino acids. V gave up 4 bases and J gave up 0 bases; unmatched junction bases: 7. CDR3 sequence reads: CASSRATSSSGANVLTF. CDR3 bases: TGTGCCAGCAGCCGTGCGACTAGCTCCTCTGGGGCCAACGTCCTGACTTTC.

The count of this clone is one. The chain is built from TRBV5-6 and TRBJ2-7, with a possible D match to TRBD1 (6 bases). The germline V gene has CDR1 SGHDT and CDR2 YYEEEE. The CDR3 is made up of 14 amino acids. The V gene lost 2 bases and the J gene lost 3 bases, with 12 bases spanning the gap. This CDR3 is CASSFSTGFYEQYF. DNA of the CDR3: TGTGCCAGCAGCTTCTCCACAGGGTTCTACGAGCAGTACTTC.

This clone was counted only a few times. The J gene is TRBJ1-4, the V gene TRBV19; 7 bases are a match to TRBD1. CDR3 length equals 13 residues. Looked up from germline, CDR1 is LNHDA and CDR2 is SQIVND (reference sequence). Losses at the gene ends were 5 bases for V and 8 bases for J; bases not matched to a gene: 5. This chain's CDR3 is CASSQDRAEKLFF. The CDR3 DNA follows: TGTGCCAGTAGTCAAGACAGGGCGGAAAAACTGTTTTTT.

The V call is TRBV10-1, the J call TRBJ2-7; 8 bases map to TRBD1. Germline V gene sequence: CDR1 WNHNN, CDR2 SYGVQD (reference sequence). CDR3 size: 14 residues. Unmatched junction bases numbered 5, after V lost 3 bases and J lost 4 bases. The CDR3 DNA reads TGCGCCAGCAGTGAAGGGCAGGGGGCTTACGAGCAGTACTTC. It codes for CASSEGQGAYEQYF.

This chain joins TRBV12-3 or TRBV12-4 and TRBJ2-7, with D possibly TRBD1 on 6 matching bases. The ends were cut back, 4 bases at V and 5 bases at J, with 12 bases in the middle. The CDR3 is made up of 13 amino acids. The CDR3 reads CASSSGTPDEQYF. The CDR3 DNA reads as TGTGCCAGCAGTTCCGGGACACCGGACGAGCAGTACTTC.

This chain links TRBV2 with TRBJ1-2; 8 bases fit TRBD1. Per germline, CDR1 SNHLY and CDR2 FYNNEI. CDR3 length: 15 amino acids. V lost 1 base, J lost 7 bases, and 8 bases stayed unmatched. The CDR3 coding sequence is TGTGCCAGCAGTGAAGGAGGCAGGGGGCGGGGTGGCTACACCTTC. This encodes CASSEGGRGRGGYTF.

The V call is TRBV24-1, the J call TRBJ2-2; 11 bases fit TRBD1. V shed 4 bases, J shed 1 base, and the junction held 4 bases outside the gene matches. The CDR3 covers 17 residues. CDR1 and CDR2 from the germline V gene are KGHDR and SFDVKD. This CDR3 is CATSDRDRGKNTGELFF. DNA for the CDR3: TGTGCCACCAGTGACCGGGACAGGGGGAAGAACACCGGGGAGCTGTTTTTT.

A few counts support this clone. The DNA of the CDR3 is TGTGCCATCAGGGGAGCAGGGGAGTATTCACCCCTCCACTTT. Amino acids: CAIRGAGEYSPLHF. J is TRBJ1-6 and V is TRBV10-3, with a possible D match to TRBD1 (6 bases). Germline loops: CDR1 ENHRY, CDR2 SYGVKD. The CDR3 has 14 amino acids. V lost 6 bases to trimming and J lost 8 bases, with 14 bases between them.

The chain links TRBV5-1 to TRBJ2-7; D is unclear. With 0 bases removed from V and 5 bases from J, the gap between germline ends came to 3 bases. The CDR3 has 11 amino acids. Germline V gene sequence: CDR1 SGHRS, CDR2 YFSETQ. The CDR3 sequence is CASSLADEQYF. Here the CDR3 DNA reads TGCGCCAGCAGCTTGGCAGACGAGCAGTACTTC.

J is TRBJ1-1 and V is TRBV7-2; D gene unclear. The V gene lost 1 base and the J gene lost 5 bases, with 8 bases spanning the gap. Germline assignment: CDR1 SGHTA and CDR2 FQGNSA. This CDR3 comprises 13 residues. CDR3 in amino acids: CASSLGAGTEAFF. In DNA form, the CDR3 reads TGTGCCAGCAGCTTAGGGGCGGGTACTGAAGCTTTCTTT.